This T cell receptor beta chain was documented in a study of graft-versus-host responses after intestinal transplantation. Study-wide results and caveats: Some patients had graft-donor T cell macrochimerism. In their allografts, the ratios of graft-versus-host to host-versus-graft T cell clones were high.

Trimming removed 8 bases from V and 5 bases from J, with 13 bases in between. Germline loops: CDR1 MNHEY, CDR2 SVGAGI. The length of the CDR3 is 13 residues. TCRdb keeps only in-frame clones here, not all; method: immunoSEQ multiplex PCR. The table lists nearly 45,000 clones, about 91% of them singletons. About this clone itself: Antigen: not known.

Sequences were derived from PBMCs, sampled 524 days after transplant. This clonotype was sampled from a human patient who received an intestinal transplant, so some T cells may come from the graft donor. V and J are TRBV6-5 and TRBJ2-1; perhaps TRBD2 as D (6 bases). The CDR3: CASAFGGDNEQFF. CDR3 nucleotide sequence: TGTGCCAGCGCGTTCGGAGGGGACAATGAGCAGTTCTTC.